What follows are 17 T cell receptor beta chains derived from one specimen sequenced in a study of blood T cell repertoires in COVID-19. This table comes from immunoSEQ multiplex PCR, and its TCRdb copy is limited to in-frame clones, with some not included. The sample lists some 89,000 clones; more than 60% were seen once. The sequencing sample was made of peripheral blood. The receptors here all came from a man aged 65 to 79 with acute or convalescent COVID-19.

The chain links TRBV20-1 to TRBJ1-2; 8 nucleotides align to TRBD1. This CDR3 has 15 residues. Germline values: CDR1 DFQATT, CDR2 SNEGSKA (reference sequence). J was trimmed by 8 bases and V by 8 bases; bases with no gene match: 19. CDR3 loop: CSFSGQGALQDGYTF. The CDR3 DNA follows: TGCAGTTTTAGTGGGCAGGGGGCCCTCCAAGACGGCTACACCTTC.

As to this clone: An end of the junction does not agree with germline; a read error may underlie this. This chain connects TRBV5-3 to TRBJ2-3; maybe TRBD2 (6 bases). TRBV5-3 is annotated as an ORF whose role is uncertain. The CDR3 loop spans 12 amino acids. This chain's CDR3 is CARSLRVGLFHF. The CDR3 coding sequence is TGTGCCAGAAGTCTGAGGGTAGGACTATTCCATTTT.

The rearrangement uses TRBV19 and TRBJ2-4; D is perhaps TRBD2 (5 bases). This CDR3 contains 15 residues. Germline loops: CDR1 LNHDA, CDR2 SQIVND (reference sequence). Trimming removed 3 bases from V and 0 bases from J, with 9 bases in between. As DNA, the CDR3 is TGTGCCAGTAGTATCGGTGGACTAGCCAAAAACATTCAGTACTTC. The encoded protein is CASSIGGLAKNIQYF.

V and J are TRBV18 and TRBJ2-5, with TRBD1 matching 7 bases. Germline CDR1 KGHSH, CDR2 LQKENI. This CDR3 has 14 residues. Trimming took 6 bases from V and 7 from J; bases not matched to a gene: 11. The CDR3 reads CASSPGQRVGTQYF. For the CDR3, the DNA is TGTGCCAGCTCCCCGGGACAGAGGGTCGGGACCCAGTACTTC.

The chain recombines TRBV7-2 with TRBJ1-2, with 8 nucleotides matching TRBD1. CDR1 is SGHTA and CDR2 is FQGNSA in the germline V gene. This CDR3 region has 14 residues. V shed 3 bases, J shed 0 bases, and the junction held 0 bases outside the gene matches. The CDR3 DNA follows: TGTGCCAGCAGCTTGACAGGGGCTAACTATGGCTACACCTTC. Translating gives CASSLTGANYGYTF.

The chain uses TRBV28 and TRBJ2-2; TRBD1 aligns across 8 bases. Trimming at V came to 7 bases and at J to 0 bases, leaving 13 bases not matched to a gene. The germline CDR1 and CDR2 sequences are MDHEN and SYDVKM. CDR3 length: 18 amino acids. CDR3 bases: TGTGCCAGCACCCTAGGCTTCAGGGGGCCTTCGAACACCGGGGAGCTGTTTTTT. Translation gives CASTLGFRGPSNTGELFF.

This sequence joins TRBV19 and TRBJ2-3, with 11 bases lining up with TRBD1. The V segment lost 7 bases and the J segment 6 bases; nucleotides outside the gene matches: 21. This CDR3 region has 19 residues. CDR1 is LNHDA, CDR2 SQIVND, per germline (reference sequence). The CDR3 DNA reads TGTGCCAGTACGAGTGGGAGGACAGGGGGCGCCGGTCCCAAGGATACGCAGTATTTT. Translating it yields CASTSGRTGGAGPKDTQYF.

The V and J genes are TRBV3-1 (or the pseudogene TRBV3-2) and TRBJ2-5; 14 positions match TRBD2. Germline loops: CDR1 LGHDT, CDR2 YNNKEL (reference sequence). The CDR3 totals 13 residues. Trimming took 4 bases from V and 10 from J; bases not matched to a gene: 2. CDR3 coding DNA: TGTGCCAGCAGCCCGGGGACTAGCGGGGGCCAGTACTTC. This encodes CASSPGTSGGQYF.

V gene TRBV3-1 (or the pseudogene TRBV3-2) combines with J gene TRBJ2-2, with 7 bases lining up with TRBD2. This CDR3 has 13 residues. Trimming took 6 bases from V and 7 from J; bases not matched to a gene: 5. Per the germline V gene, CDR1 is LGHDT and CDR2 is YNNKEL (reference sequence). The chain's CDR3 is CASRRTRGGELFF. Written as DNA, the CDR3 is TGTGCCAGCAGGAGGACTAGGGGCGGGGAGCTGTTTTTT.

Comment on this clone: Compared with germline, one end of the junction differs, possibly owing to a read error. CDR3 nucleotide sequence: TGTGCCAGCAGTTACCTCGGGTACCCTTATTATTTC. It translates to CASSYLGYPYYF. V is TRBV6-6 and J is TRBJ1-2; D call uncertain. Germline lookup yields CDR1 MNHNY and CDR2 SVGAGI (reference sequence). The CDR3 consists of 12 residues.

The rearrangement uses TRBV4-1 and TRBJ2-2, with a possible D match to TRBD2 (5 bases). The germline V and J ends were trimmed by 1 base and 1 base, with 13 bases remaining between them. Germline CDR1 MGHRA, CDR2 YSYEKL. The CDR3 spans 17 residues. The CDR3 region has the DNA TGCGCCAGCAGCCAAGTGGAGGTTAATCGGAACACCGGGGAGCTGTTTTTT. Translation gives CASSQVEVNRNTGELFF.

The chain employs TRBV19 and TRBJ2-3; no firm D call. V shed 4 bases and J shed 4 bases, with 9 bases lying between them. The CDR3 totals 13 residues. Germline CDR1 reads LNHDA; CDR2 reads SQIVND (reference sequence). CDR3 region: CASSTSAADTQYF. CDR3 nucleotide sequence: TGTGCCAGTAGTACAAGCGCGGCAGATACGCAGTATTTT.

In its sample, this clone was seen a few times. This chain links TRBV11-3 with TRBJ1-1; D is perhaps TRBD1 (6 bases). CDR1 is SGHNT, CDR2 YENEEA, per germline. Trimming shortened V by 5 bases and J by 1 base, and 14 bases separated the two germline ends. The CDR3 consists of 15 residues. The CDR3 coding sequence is TGTGCCAGCAGCATACCGGGACAAACGAACACTGAAGCTTTCTTT. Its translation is CASSIPGQTNTEAFF.

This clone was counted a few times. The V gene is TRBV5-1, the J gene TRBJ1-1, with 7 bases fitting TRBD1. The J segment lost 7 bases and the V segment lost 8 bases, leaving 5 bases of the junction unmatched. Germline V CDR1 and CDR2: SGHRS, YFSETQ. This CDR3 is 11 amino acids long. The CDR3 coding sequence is TGCGCCAGTACCCAGGGGGATGAAGCTTTCTTT. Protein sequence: CASTQGDEAFF.

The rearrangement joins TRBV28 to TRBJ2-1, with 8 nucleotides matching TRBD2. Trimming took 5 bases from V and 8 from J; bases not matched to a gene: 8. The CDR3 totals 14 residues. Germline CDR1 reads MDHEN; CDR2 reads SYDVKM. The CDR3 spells CASSQRGTRDEQFF. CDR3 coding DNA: TGTGCCAGCAGTCAGCGTGGGACTAGAGATGAGCAGTTCTTC.

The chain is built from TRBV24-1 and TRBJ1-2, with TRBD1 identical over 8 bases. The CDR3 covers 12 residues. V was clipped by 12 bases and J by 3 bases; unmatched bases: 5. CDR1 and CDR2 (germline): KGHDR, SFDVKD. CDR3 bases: TGTGCCGCCTTGACAGGGGACTATGGCTACACCTTC. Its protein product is CAALTGDYGYTF.

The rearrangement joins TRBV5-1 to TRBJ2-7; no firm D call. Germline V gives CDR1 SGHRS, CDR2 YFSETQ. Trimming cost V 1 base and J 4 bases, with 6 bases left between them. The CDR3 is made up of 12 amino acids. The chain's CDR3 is CASSLNMYEQYF. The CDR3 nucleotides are TGCGCCAGCAGCTTGAACATGTACGAGCAGTACTTC.